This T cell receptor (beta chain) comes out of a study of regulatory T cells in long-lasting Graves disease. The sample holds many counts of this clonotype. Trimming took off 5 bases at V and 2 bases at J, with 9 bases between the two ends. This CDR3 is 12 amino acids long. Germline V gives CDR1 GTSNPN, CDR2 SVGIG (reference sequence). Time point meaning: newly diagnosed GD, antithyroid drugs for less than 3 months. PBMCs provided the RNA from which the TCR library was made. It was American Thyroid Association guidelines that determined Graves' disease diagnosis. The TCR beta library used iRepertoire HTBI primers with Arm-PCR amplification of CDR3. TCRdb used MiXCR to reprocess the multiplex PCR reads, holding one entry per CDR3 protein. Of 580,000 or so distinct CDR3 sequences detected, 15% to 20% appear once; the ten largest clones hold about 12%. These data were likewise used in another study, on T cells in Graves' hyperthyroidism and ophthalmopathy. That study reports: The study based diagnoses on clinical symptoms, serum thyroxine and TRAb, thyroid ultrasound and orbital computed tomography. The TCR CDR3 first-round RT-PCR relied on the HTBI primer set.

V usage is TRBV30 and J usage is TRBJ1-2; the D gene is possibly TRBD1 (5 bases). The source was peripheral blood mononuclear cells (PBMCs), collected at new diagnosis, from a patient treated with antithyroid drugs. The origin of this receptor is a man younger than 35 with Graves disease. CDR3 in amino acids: CAWGTVNYGYTF. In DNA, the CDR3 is TGTGCCTGGGGGACGGTAAACTATGGCTACACCTTC.